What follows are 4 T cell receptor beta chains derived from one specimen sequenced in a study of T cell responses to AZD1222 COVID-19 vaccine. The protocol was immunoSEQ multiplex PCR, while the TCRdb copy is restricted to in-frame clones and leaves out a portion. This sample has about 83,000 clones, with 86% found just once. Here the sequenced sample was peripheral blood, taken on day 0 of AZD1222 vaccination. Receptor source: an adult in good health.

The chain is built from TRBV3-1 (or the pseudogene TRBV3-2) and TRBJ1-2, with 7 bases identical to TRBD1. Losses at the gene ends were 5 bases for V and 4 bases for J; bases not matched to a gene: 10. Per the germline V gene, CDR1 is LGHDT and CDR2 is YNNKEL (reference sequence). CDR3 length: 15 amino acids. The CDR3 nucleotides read TGTGCCAGCAGCGCCCTTGGACAGGTCGCCTATGGCTACACCTTC. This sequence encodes CASSALGQVAYGYTF.

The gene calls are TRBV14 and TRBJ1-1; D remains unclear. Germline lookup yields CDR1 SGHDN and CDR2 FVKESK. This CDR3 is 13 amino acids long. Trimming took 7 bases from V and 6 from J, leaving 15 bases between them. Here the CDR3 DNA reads TGTGCCAGCAATCGGTGGGAGGGAGCTGAAGCTTTCTTT. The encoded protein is CASNRWEGAEAFF.

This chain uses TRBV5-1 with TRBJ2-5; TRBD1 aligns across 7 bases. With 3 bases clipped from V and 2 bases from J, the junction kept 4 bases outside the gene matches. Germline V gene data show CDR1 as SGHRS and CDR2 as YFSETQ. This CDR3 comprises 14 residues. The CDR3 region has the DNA TGCGCCAGCAGCTCACAGGGGATACAAGAGACCCAGTACTTC. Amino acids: CASSSQGIQETQYF.

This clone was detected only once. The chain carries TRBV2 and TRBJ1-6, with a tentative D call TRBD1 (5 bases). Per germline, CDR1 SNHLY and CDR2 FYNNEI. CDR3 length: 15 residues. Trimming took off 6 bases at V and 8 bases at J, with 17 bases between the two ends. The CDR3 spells CASRRDSRSDSPLHF. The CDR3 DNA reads TGTGCCAGCAGGCGAGACAGTCGATCTGATTCACCCCTCCACTTT.